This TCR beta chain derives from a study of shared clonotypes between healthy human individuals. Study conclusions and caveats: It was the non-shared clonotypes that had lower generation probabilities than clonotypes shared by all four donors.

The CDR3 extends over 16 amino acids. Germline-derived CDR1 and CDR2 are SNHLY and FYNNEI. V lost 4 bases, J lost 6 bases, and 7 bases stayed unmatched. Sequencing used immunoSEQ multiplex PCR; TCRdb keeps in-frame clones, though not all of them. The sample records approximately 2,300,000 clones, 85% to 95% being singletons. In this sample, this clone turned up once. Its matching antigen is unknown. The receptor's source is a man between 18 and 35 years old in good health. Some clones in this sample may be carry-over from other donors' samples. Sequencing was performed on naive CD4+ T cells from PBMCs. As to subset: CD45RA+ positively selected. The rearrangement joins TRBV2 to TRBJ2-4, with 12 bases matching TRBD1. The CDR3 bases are TGTGCCAGCAGTGGGGACAGGGGGCTTATACGAAACATTCAGTACTTC. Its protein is CASSGDRGLIRNIQYF.